What follows is one T cell receptor beta chain and its context. The data are from a study of blood T cell repertoires in COVID-19. V trimming: 5 bases; J trimming: 5 bases; junction bases outside the gene matches: 5. The CDR3 spans 15 residues. Looked up from germline, CDR1 is SEHNR and CDR2 is FQNEAQ (reference sequence). Here immunoSEQ multiplex PCR was the method, and the copy in TCRdb shows in-frame clones only, minus some. The repertoire holds a few hundred thousand clones, with more than 75% as singletons. The sample consisted of peripheral blood. The V and J genes are TRBV7-9 and TRBJ2-2, with 10 bases lining up with TRBD2. This sequence was found in a woman aged 40 to 55 who had recovered from COVID-19. The CDR3 DNA is TGTGCCAGCAGCCCCCAGCGGGAGGGAACCGGGGAGCTGTTTTTT. Translation gives CASSPQREGTGELFF.